This T cell receptor beta chain was obtained from a study of blood T cell repertoires in COVID-19. Study-level information: Samples representing acute and convalescent COVID-19 were sourced from the United States, Italy and Spain. PBMCs, B-cell-depleted T cells, or T cells were the source of the cDNA or gDNA that made up the material.

This CDR3 has 14 residues. Trimming removed 8 bases from V and 2 bases from J; junction bases left unmatched: 5. Germline V CDR1 and CDR2: SEHNR, FQNEAQ (reference sequence). Only in-frame clones appear in the TCRdb table, and some are missing; sequencing was by immunoSEQ multiplex PCR. The sample has about 190,000 clones; around 90% are singletons. This clonotype was obtained from a man aged 40-49 years with acute or convalescent COVID-19. The rearrangement joins TRBV7-9 to TRBJ2-3, with 9 bases identical to TRBD2. The sample comprised peripheral blood. CDR3 in DNA: TGTGCCAGCGGGCTAGCGGGGAACACAGATACGCAGTATTTT. It encodes CASGLAGNTDTQYF.